What follows are 18 T cell receptor beta chains derived from one specimen sequenced in a study of CD8+ T cells in alopecia areata. Regarding treatment: oral pan-JAK inhibitor, 5-10 mg twice daily. Sequencing used cDNA as its template, made by extracting RNA and reverse transcribing it. The method was immunoSEQ multiplex PCR; TCRdb's version includes in-frame clones alone and lacks a portion of them. The sample carries about 200,000 clones, more than 30% recorded once. The sample in question was CD4+ T cells sorted from blood, obtained at roughly week 30, from a patient treated with tofacitinib. The source is a human donor with alopecia areata.

In its sample, this clone was seen a few times. V is TRBV7-9 and J is TRBJ2-2; no firm D call. CDR1 SEHNR and CDR2 FQNEAQ come from the germline V gene (reference sequence). This CDR3 spans 16 amino acids. Between the trimmed V and J ends, which lost 5 bases and 1 base, there was a span of 14 bases. In DNA form, the CDR3 reads TGTGCCAGCAGCGCCCCTCGGGCAAGGAACACCGGGGAGCTGTTTTTT. Protein product: CASSAPRARNTGELFF. Filled out from reference TRBV7-9 and TRBJ2-2, the complete variable domain reads DTGVSQNPRHKITKRGQNVTFRCDPISEHNRLYWYRQTLGQGPEFLTYFQNEAQLEKSRLLSDRFSAERPKGSFSTLEIQRTEQGDSAMYLCASSAPRARNTGELFFGEGSRLTVL.

The V call is TRBV11-2, the J call TRBJ2-5; no clear D gene. The V gene lost 0 bases and the J gene lost 1 base, with 0 bases spanning the gap. The CDR3 length is 12 residues. Germline V gene data show CDR1 as SGHAT and CDR2 as FQNNGV. CDR3 coding DNA: TGTGCCAGCAGCTTAGACCAAGAGACCCAGTACTTC. Translated: CASSLDQETQYF.

This clone was detected a few times. The chain uses TRBV6-5 and TRBJ1-1, with TRBD1 as a possible D gene (6 bases). CDR3 length equals 15 residues. Trimming cost V 0 bases and J 2 bases, with 10 bases left between them. Looked up from germline, CDR1 is MNHEY and CDR2 is SVGAGI. The CDR3 sequence is CASSYSNRVNTEAFF. The CDR3 DNA reads TGTGCCAGCAGTTACTCGAACAGGGTTAACACTGAAGCTTTCTTT.

This rearrangement joins TRBV5-1 to TRBJ2-7; TRBD1 matches 7 bases. CDR1 is SGHRS, CDR2 YFSETQ, per germline. V shed 0 bases and J 5 bases; nucleotides not matched to a gene: 8. The length of the CDR3 is 15 residues. CDR3 sequence: CASSLGSGGFDEQYF. The CDR3 coding sequence is TGCGCCAGCAGCTTGGGGTCAGGGGGATTCGACGAGCAGTACTTC.

This clone was found a few times. The V call is TRBV29-1, the J call TRBJ1-1; D is unresolved. V was shortened by 3 bases and J by 2 bases, with 10 bases between the two germline ends. Germline V gene sequence: CDR1 SQVTM, CDR2 ANQGSEA. The CDR3 totals 13 residues. DNA of the CDR3: TGCAGCGTTGAGTTGAGGACCAACACTGAAGCTTTCTTT. It codes for CSVELRTNTEAFF.

The gene calls are TRBV4-1 and TRBJ1-2; D is possibly TRBD1 (5 bases). Germline CDR1 reads MGHRA; CDR2 reads YSYEKL. The CDR3 has 15 residues. Trimming stripped 1 base from V and 2 bases from J, with 11 bases between. In DNA form, the CDR3 reads TGCGCCAGCAGCCAAGCGTTGGGGCAAAACTATGGCTACACCTTC. Translated, it gives CASSQALGQNYGYTF.

V usage is TRBV10-3 and J usage is TRBJ2-3; D gene uncertain. Trimming left V 7 bases short and J 0 bases short, with 8 bases between. CDR1 is ENHRY, CDR2 SYGVKD, per germline. The CDR3 is made up of 13 amino acids. The CDR3 loop is CAIKGSSTDTQYF. CDR3 sequence (DNA): TGTGCCATCAAAGGGTCTAGCACAGATACGCAGTATTTT.

This chain links TRBV5-1 with TRBJ2-3; a weak D match, TRBD2 (5 bases). V lost 4 bases to trimming and J lost 5 bases, with 29 bases between them. The CDR3 length is 19 residues. Germline CDR1 SGHRS, CDR2 YFSETQ. CDR3 amino acids: CASSAYRSTSPVFEDTQYF. In DNA, the CDR3 is TGCGCCAGCAGCGCATATCGATCAACTAGTCCGGTGTTCGAAGATACGCAGTATTTT.

This clone was found a few times. This chain joins TRBV7-9 and TRBJ2-5; D is perhaps TRBD2 (5 bases). Germline assignment: CDR1 SEHNR and CDR2 FQNEAQ (reference sequence). V shed 11 bases and J shed 4 bases, with 20 bases lying between them. This CDR3 region has 14 residues. In nucleotides, the CDR3 is TGTGCCGCCCCCCCGAGTGGGAGAGGAGAGACCCAGTACTTC. Translating it yields CAAPPSGRGETQYF.

The chain links TRBV6-6 to TRBJ1-1, with 7 bases identical to TRBD1. Germline V gene data show CDR1 as MNHNY and CDR2 as SVGAGI (reference sequence). This CDR3 comprises 13 residues. V gave up 6 bases and J gave up 2 bases; unmatched junction bases: 3. The chain's CDR3 is CASSWDRNTEAFF. The DNA of the CDR3 is TGTGCCAGCAGCTGGGACAGAAACACTGAAGCTTTCTTT.

The V call is TRBV6-1, the J call TRBJ2-7; tentative D call: TRBD2 (5 bases). The V gene's germline CDR1 is MNHNS and CDR2 SASEGT. This CDR3 region has 12 residues. Trimming shortened V by 7 bases and J by 10 bases, and 17 bases separated the two germline ends. The DNA of the CDR3 is TGTGCCAGCACCTTGACCCCGAGCGGTCAGTACTTC. Translation gives CASTLTPSGQYF.

The gene calls are TRBV10-2 and TRBJ2-7, with 9 bases fitting TRBD2. The germline gives CDR1 WSHSY, CDR2 SAAADI. This CDR3 comprises 13 residues. The junction had 4 bases not matched to a gene; V was cut back by 4 bases and J by 6 bases. The CDR3 reads CASSVREGSEQYF. In nucleotides, the CDR3 is TGCGCCAGCAGTGTGCGGGAGGGTTCCGAGCAGTACTTC.

This chain links TRBV9 with TRBJ1-4; D perhaps matches TRBD1 (6 bases). Germline CDR1 is SGDLS and CDR2 is YYNGEE. The V end lost 4 bases, the J end lost 5 bases, and 12 bases lay between the germline ends. This CDR3 spans 14 amino acids. As DNA, the CDR3 is TGTGCCAGCAGCCCTCACAGGGAGAATGAAAAACTGTTTTTT. Translation: CASSPHRENEKLFF. The full variable domain, rest sourced from reference TRBV9 and TRBJ1-4, is DSGVTQTPKHLITATGQRVTLRCSPRSGDLSVYWYQQSLDQGLQFLIQYYNGEERAKGNILERFSAQQFPDLHSELNLSSLELGDSALYFCASSPHRENEKLFFGSGTQLSVL.

V is TRBV5-1 and J is TRBJ1-1; D gene uncertain. The CDR3 runs to 14 residues. Germline CDR1 and CDR2: SGHRS and YFSETQ. Trimming took off 0 bases at V and 1 base at J, with 7 bases between the two ends. CDR3 loop: CASSLELPNTEAFF. The CDR3 region has the DNA TGCGCCAGCAGCTTGGAATTGCCGAACACTGAAGCTTTCTTT.

The rearrangement joins TRBV2 to TRBJ1-6; 7 nucleotides agree with TRBD1. Germline V gives CDR1 SNHLY, CDR2 FYNNEI. The ends lost 2 bases at V and 7 bases at J; junction bases unmatched: 5. This CDR3 comprises 15 residues. CDR3 residues: CASSEIADRNSPLHF. The DNA of the CDR3 is TGTGCCAGCAGTGAAATCGCGGACAGGAATTCACCCCTCCACTTT.

This chain uses TRBV5-4 with TRBJ2-7; a weak D match, TRBD1 (6 bases). The germline V gene encodes CDR1 SGHNT and CDR2 YYREEE (reference sequence). V gave up 6 bases and J gave up 3 bases, with 19 bases separating them. This CDR3 comprises 15 residues. This CDR3 is CASIFWDTKIYEQYF. The CDR3 DNA reads TGTGCCAGCATCTTTTGGGACACCAAAATCTACGAGCAGTACTTC.

In its sample, this clone was seen a few times. The chain uses TRBV29-1 and TRBJ2-2; weak D call: TRBD2 (5 bases). The CDR3 has 15 residues. Germline V gene lookup returns CDR1 SQVTM and CDR2 ANQGSEA. Trimming took 5 bases from V and 2 from J, leaving 15 bases between them. CDR3 residues: CSVKEQAVNTGELFF. In nucleotides, the CDR3 is TGCAGCGTTAAGGAGCAAGCGGTAAACACCGGGGAGCTGTTTTTT.

Comments on this clone: This clone may be a read error of a much larger clone one base away. The rearrangement uses TRBV25-1 and TRBJ1-1; D is unclear. CDR1 is MGHDK and CDR2 is SYGVNS in the germline V gene. V was pared by 5 bases and J by 1 base, with 5 bases between. The CDR3 sequence is 12 residues long. As DNA, the CDR3 is TGTGCCAGCAGTTACGCGAACACTGAAGCTTTCTTT. Its protein is CASSYANTEAFF.